This passage covers 14 T cell receptor beta chains from one sample sequenced in a study of tumor-infiltrating lymphocytes in oesophageal squamous cell carcinoma (TCRdb year 2016). The library was made by PCR. Sequenced using an Illumina HiSeq 2000. TCRdb cleaned the public reads at Q25 with fastp, built clones with MiXCR and kept in-frame beta chains. Rows are combined by CDR3 protein, so each entry shows the most common genes and DNA. The sample includes 20,000 to 25,000 distinct CDR3 sequences, with under 50% observed a single time. Of the sample, 20% to 25% falls within the top ten clones. Source material: esophageal tumor tissue. These receptors were obtained from a male donor with esophageal squamous cell carcinoma.

This clonotype is labeled medium-sized. The chain carries TRBV7-2 and TRBJ2-3, with no clear D. Trimming left V 1 base short and J 3 bases short, with 17 bases between. CDR1 SGHTA and CDR2 FQGNSA come from the germline V gene. The CDR3 runs 17 residues. CDR3 sequence: CASSLEWQAGVTDTQYF. The CDR3 coding sequence is TGTGCCAGCAGCTTAGAATGGCAGGCAGGTGTTACAGATACGCAGTATTTT.

The gene calls are TRBV2 and TRBJ2-5, with a possible D match to TRBD1 (6 bases). Germline values: CDR1 SNHLY, CDR2 FYNNEI. This CDR3 spans 14 amino acids. Trimming removed 1 base from V and 2 bases from J, with 8 bases in between. The DNA for the CDR3 is TGTGCCAGCAGTGAAGGGACAGAACAAGAGACCCAGTACTTC. Residues: CASSEGTEQETQYF.

There are a few counts of this clonotype. The chain uses TRBV6-6 and TRBJ2-1; D gene unclear. The J call may be incorrect, as the DNA end agrees better with TRBJ1-2. Germline-derived CDR1 and CDR2 are MNHNY and SVGAGI (reference sequence). This CDR3 region has 16 residues. Here the CDR3 DNA reads TGTGCCAGCAGGGCCCCGGGCGAGTGGCTTAACTATGGCTACACCTTC. Its protein is CASRAPGEWLNYGYTF.

V usage is TRBV7-2 and J usage is TRBJ2-1; either TRBD1 or TRBD2 may fit D (5 bases each). Trimming took off 5 bases at V and 13 bases at J, with 18 bases between the two ends. The V gene's germline CDR1 is SGHTA and CDR2 FQGNSA. This CDR3 comprises 13 residues. The chain's CDR3 is CASSIGMAGSQFF. In nucleotides, the CDR3 is TGTGCCAGCAGCATAGGGATGGCAGGGAGCCAGTTCTTC.

The table lists this clonotype with many counts. A much bigger clone sits one base away, suggesting this may be a read error. The genes are TRBV7-6 and TRBJ2-7; 10 nucleotides align to TRBD2. CDR3 length: 16 residues. V shed 0 bases and J 7 bases; nucleotides not matched to a gene: 9. CDR1 and CDR2 (germline): SGHVS, FNYEAQ. CDR3 loop: CASSLATASGSNEQYF. The CDR3 nucleotides are TGTGCCAGCAGCTTAGCCACGGCTAGCGGGAGCAATGAGCAGTACTTC.

This clonotype was detected once. This chain uses TRBV4-3 with TRBJ1-1, with 8 bases that match TRBD1. V shed 1 base, J shed 6 bases, and the junction held 1 base outside the gene matches. Germline V gene data show CDR1 as LGHNA and CDR2 as YSLEER. The CDR3 runs 13 residues. The CDR3: CASSQGRGPEAFF. In DNA, the CDR3 is TGCGCCAGCAGCCAAGGCAGGGGGCCTGAAGCTTTCTTT.

The chain carries TRBV7-2 and TRBJ2-5; D gene unclear. The CDR3 is 16 residues long. With 5 bases removed from V and 1 base from J, the gap between germline ends came to 17 bases. From germline, CDR1 is SGHTA and CDR2 FQGNSA. The CDR3 loop is CASSRALLGRQETQYF. The CDR3 region has the DNA TGTGCCAGCAGCCGAGCACTATTAGGCCGCCAAGAGACCCAGTACTTC.

With regard to this clonotype: This is likely a read error, given that the CDR3 carries no conserved phenylalanine or tryptophan at its end. No DNA is shown, since the ends of the CDR3 on it are uncertain; the CDR3 is the one TCRdb lists. CDR3: CASSLASRDGYTFGS. The chain recombines TRBV5-6 with TRBJ2-7; the DNA was not used to check the table's D call, TRBD2. The CDR3 spans 15 residues, counting both ends. Germline V gene data show CDR1 as SGHDT and CDR2 as YYEEEE.

This clonotype was seen ten or more times. This chain links TRBV5-4 with TRBJ2-5; 15 positions agree with TRBD2. Germline assignment: CDR1 SGHNT and CDR2 YYREEE (reference sequence). V was pared by 4 bases and J by 4 bases, with 5 bases of the junction left unmatched. CDR3 size: 16 residues. The CDR3 region is CASSKGTSGRSETQYF. CDR3 DNA sequence: TGTGCCAGCAGCAAGGGGACTAGCGGGAGGTCAGAGACCCAGTACTTC.

By its share, this clonotype is medium-sized. The rearrangement uses TRBV7-3 and TRBJ2-1, with D tentatively TRBD1 (6 bases). Germline CDR1 reads SGHTA; CDR2 reads FQGTGA. There are 12 residues in the CDR3. The germline V and J ends were trimmed by 2 bases and 12 bases, with 11 bases remaining between them. The CDR3 coding sequence is TGTGCCAGCAGCTTAGGGCAGGGGCCGCAGTTCTTC. It translates to CASSLGQGPQFF.

Remarks on this clonotype: This sequence may be a read error, since a much larger clone differs from it by one base. The chain couples TRBV15 to TRBJ1-5; D is uncertain. Looked up from germline, CDR1 is LNHNV and CDR2 is YYDKDF (reference sequence). This CDR3 is built from 14 residues. The CDR3 loop reads CGTSRDGGNQPQHF. The CDR3 DNA reads TGTGGCACCAGCAGAGATGGGGGCAATCAGCCCCAGCATTTT.

J is TRBJ2-3 and V is TRBV27; weak D call: TRBD2 (5 bases). The germline CDR1 and CDR2 sequences are MNHEY and SMNVEV (reference sequence). The V and J ends lost 1 base and 1 base respectively, with 15 bases between them. This CDR3 region has 17 residues. CDR3 DNA: TGTGCCAGCAGTTTATACCCCACGGGATTTGGCACAGATACGCAGTATTTT. Amino acid sequence: CASSLYPTGFGTDTQYF.

The gene calls are TRBV6-6 and TRBJ2-1; 9 nucleotides match TRBD2. The germline gives CDR1 MNHNY, CDR2 SVGAGI (reference sequence). The CDR3 covers 19 residues. With 2 bases clipped from V and 6 bases from J, the junction kept 17 bases outside the gene matches. CDR3 amino acids: CASSYVSSGSVMFGNEQFF. In DNA form, the CDR3 reads TGTGCCAGCAGTTACGTGAGTAGCGGGAGTGTCATGTTCGGCAATGAGCAGTTCTTC.

This clonotype ranks as medium-sized. This chain links TRBV7-9 with TRBJ2-1; a possible D gene is TRBD2 (5 bases). CDR1 SEHNR and CDR2 FQNEAQ come from the germline V gene (reference sequence). The CDR3 runs to 14 residues. V lost 5 bases and J lost 8, with 16 bases in between. This CDR3 is CASSAPRGGHEQFF. CDR3 bases: TGTGCCAGCAGCGCCCCTCGGGGTGGCCATGAGCAGTTCTTC.